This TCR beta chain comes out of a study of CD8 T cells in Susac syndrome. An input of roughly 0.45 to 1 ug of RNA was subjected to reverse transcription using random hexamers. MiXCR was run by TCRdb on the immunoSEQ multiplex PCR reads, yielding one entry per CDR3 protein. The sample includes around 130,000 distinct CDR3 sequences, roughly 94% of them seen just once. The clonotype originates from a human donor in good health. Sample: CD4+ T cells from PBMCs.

The CDR3 reads CASSQERVGTGSNTGELFF. DNA of the CDR3: TGTGCCAGCAGCCAAGAAAGAGTCGGGACGGGGTCGAACACCGGGGAGCTGTTTTTT. The V gene is TRBV3-1, the J gene TRBJ2-2; D is tentatively TRBD1 or TRBD2 (5 bases each). Germline CDR1 and CDR2: LGHDT and YNNKEL (reference sequence). The CDR3 runs to 19 residues. Trimming removed 0 bases from V and 0 bases from J, with 17 bases in between.